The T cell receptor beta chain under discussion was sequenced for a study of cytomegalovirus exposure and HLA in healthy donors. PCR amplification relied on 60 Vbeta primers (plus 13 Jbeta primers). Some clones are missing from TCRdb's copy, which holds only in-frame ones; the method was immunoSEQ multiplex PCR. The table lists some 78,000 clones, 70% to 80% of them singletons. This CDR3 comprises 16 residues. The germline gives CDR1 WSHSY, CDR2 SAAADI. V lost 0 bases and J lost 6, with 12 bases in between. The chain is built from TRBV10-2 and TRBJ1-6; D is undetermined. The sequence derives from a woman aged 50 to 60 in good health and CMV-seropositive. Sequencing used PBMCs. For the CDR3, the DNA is TGCGCCAGCAGTGAGTCGAAGTCCTTACTTAATTCACCCCTCCACTTT. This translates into CASSESKSLLNSPLHF.